Detailed here is one T cell receptor (beta chain). The antigen is undetermined. This CDR3 is 13 amino acids long. Trimming left V 8 bases short and J 1 base short, with 9 bases between. Germline V gene data show CDR1 as ENHRY and CDR2 as SYGVKD. These data come from a study of T cell responses to AZD1222 COVID-19 vaccine. Study findings and constraints: The donor group comprised mostly white British people and more females; the analysis possibly underestimated clonal diversity.

The assay was immunoSEQ multiplex PCR, and TCRdb's table has in-frame clones only and misses some. The sample lists more than 70,000 clones; roughly 88% were seen once. The sequences come from peripheral blood, collected on day 0 of AZD1222 vaccination. This sequence originates from an adult in good health. This chain uses TRBV10-3 with TRBJ1-5; D perhaps matches TRBD1 (5 bases). The CDR3 DNA sequence: TGTGCCATCGGGCGGGACAGCAATCAGCCCCAGCATTTT. It encodes CAIGRDSNQPQHF.